The T cell receptor beta chain under discussion was sequenced for a study of technical replicates of blood from a few donors. The CDR3 sequence is 14 residues long. Libraries were prepared by immunoSEQ multiplex PCR; TCRdb keeps only in-frame clonotypes and omits some of them. Of approximately 59,000 clones listed, roughly 95% are singletons. This TCR derives from a human donor in good health. Some clones in this sample may be carry-over from other donors' samples. The chain joins TRBV12-1 to TRBJ2-7; the table's TRBD1 call for D was not verified on the DNA. TRBV12-1 is given as a pseudogene. The sequenced sample consisted of PBMCs. DNA of the CDR3: TGTGCCAGCAGCTTTGGGGGCAGCCGCTACGAGCAGTACTTC. It encodes CASSFGGSRYEQYF.